The sequence of this T cell receptor (beta chain) was determined in a study of T-cell memory formation after mild COVID-19. Across the study: Largely, TCR clusters stayed within a single donor.

This clonotype was detected a few times. Its antigen is unidentified. Losses at the gene ends were 5 bases for V and 0 bases for J; bases not matched to a gene: 13. The CDR3 extends over 19 amino acids. CDR1 is SGHRS, CDR2 YFSETQ, per germline. 5'RACE with constant-segment primers built TCRalpha and TCRbeta cDNA libraries with UMIs. TCRdb re-called the 5' RACE reads with MiXCR, one entry per CDR3 protein. The profile covers over 350,000 distinct CDR3 sequences, with 15% to 20% appearing a single time and around a fifth taken by the ten largest. General study findings and limits: The study found contracting CD4+ clones mainly in CM and EM and contracting CD8+ clones in EMRA. The study detected some responding clones in pre-infection memory, suggesting cross-reactive memory joined.

This receptor was obtained from a man younger than 30 who had mild COVID-19 (a few samples of this study predate the infection). Cell type and time point are not known. Input material: PBMCs or a T cell subset sorted from them (not recorded which). V usage is TRBV5-1 and J usage is TRBJ2-3; TRBD1 matches 12 bases. CDR3 amino acids: CASRSGTGGRITSTDTQYF. The DNA for the CDR3 is TGCGCCAGCAGGTCCGGGACAGGGGGCCGAATTACTAGCACAGATACGCAGTATTTT.